Included here is one TCR beta chain sequence, with context. Here immunoSEQ multiplex PCR was the method, and the copy in TCRdb shows in-frame clones only, minus some. The sample carries 65,000 to 95,000 clones, about three quarters recorded once. This entry is derived from a study of blood T cell repertoires in COVID-19. Across the whole study: PBMCs, B-cell-depleted T cells, or T cells were the source of the cDNA or gDNA that made up the material.

The source material was peripheral blood. This clonotype was obtained from a man aged 45-65 years with active or convalescent COVID-19.

In DNA, the CDR3 is TGTGCCATCAGTGGCGGTAGCGGGGCGGACACCGGGGAGCTGTTTTTT. This encodes CAISGGSGADTGELFF. The chain joins TRBV10-3 to TRBJ2-2, with 8 bases that match TRBD2. The CDR3 runs to 16 residues. Germline CDR1 and CDR2: ENHRY and SYGVKD. The junction had 7 bases not matched to a gene; V was cut back by 4 bases and J by 3 bases.